The rows below give T cell receptor beta chains drawn from one sample of a study of control samples from healthy donors and cancer patients. Profiled with immunoSEQ multiplex PCR; TCRdb holds only in-frame clones, not every one. The sample contains under 150,000 clones, about 92% of which appear only once. The specimen was PBMCs. All receptors derive from a man in his fifties with head and neck cancer. CDR3s include the opening cysteine and the closing phenylalanine or tryptophan. Each record gives: clone size, J gene, D gene, V gene, CDR3 DNA, CDR3 protein. A D gene is named only where the DNA matches it firmly. Expanded clones are given a class, and other clones once, few, many or no size at all.

clone_size: .; j_call: TRBJ1-3; d_call: .; v_call: TRBV15; cdr3_nt: TGTGCCACCAGCAGCGGTGGAAACACCATATATTTT; cdr3_aa: CATSSGGNTIYF
clone_size: .; j_call: TRBJ2-1; d_call: .; v_call: TRBV6-2/TRBV6-3; cdr3_nt: TGTGCCAGCAGCCGACAGTACAATGAGCAGTTCTTC; cdr3_aa: CASSRQYNEQFF
clone_size: few; j_call: TRBJ2-3; d_call: TRBD1; v_call: TRBV13; cdr3_nt: TGTGCCAGCAGTGAGACAGGGGTTGAGGCAGATACGCAGTATTTT; cdr3_aa: CASSETGVEADTQYF
clone_size: .; j_call: TRBJ2-7; d_call: TRBD2; v_call: TRBV9; cdr3_nt: TGTGCCAGCAGCGTAGGTCCCACTAGCGCTGCCTACGAGCAGTACTTC; cdr3_aa: CASSVGPTSAAYEQYF
clone_size: .; j_call: TRBJ2-1; d_call: TRBD2; v_call: TRBV6-5; cdr3_nt: TGTGCCAGCACGGGGGGCTACAATGAGCAGTTCTTC; cdr3_aa: CASTGGYNEQFF
clone_size: .; j_call: TRBJ2-5; d_call: .; v_call: TRBV5-1; cdr3_nt: TGCGCCAGCAGCTTGGGATCGTTCCAAGAGACCCAGTACTTC; cdr3_aa: CASSLGSFQETQYF
clone_size: .; j_call: TRBJ2-5; d_call: .; v_call: TRBV5-1; cdr3_nt: TGCGCCAGCAGCTTGGGCTCGGGCGGGGTCCCGGAGACCCAGTACTTC; cdr3_aa: CASSLGSGGVPETQYF
clone_size: .; j_call: TRBJ2-3; d_call: .; v_call: TRBV5-5; cdr3_nt: TGTGCCAGCAGCTCATCGATCGGGCCCTGGACAGATACGCAGTATTTT; cdr3_aa: CASSSSIGPWTDTQYF
clone_size: once; j_call: TRBJ2-1; d_call: TRBD2; v_call: TRBV11-2; cdr3_nt: TGTGCCAGCAGCTTCAGCGGGGGCGGATACAATGAGCAGTTCTTC; cdr3_aa: CASSFSGGGYNEQFF
clone_size: .; j_call: TRBJ2-3; d_call: TRBD2; v_call: TRBV5-5; cdr3_nt: TGTGCCAGCGGGGGAGAAGGCCGCGGGGGAGATTTCACAGATACGCAGTATTTT; cdr3_aa: CASGGEGRGGDFTDTQYF
clone_size: .; j_call: TRBJ1-1; d_call: TRBD1; v_call: TRBV6-5; cdr3_nt: TGTGCCAGCACGCGAAACAGACAGGGGAACACTGAAGCTTTCTTT; cdr3_aa: CASTRNRQGNTEAFF
clone_size: .; j_call: TRBJ1-2; d_call: .; v_call: TRBV5-1; cdr3_nt: TGCGCCAGCAGCTTGGACGGACGGTATGGCTACACCTTC; cdr3_aa: CASSLDGRYGYTF
clone_size: .; j_call: TRBJ2-3; d_call: .; v_call: TRBV11-3; cdr3_nt: TGTGCCAGCAGCTCGAGCGCACGAGATACGCAGTATTTT; cdr3_aa: CASSSSARDTQYF
clone_size: .; j_call: TRBJ2-1; d_call: TRBD1; v_call: TRBV29-1; cdr3_nt: TGCAGCGTTGATGGCGACAGGGGTTTCCTTGAGCAGTTCTTC; cdr3_aa: CSVDGDRGFLEQFF
clone_size: .; j_call: TRBJ1-4; d_call: .; v_call: TRBV6-2/TRBV6-3; cdr3_nt: TGTGCCAGCAGTTACATGGTGCTGAATGAAAAACTGTTTTTT; cdr3_aa: CASSYMVLNEKLFF
clone_size: .; j_call: TRBJ2-2; d_call: TRBD1; v_call: TRBV7-6; cdr3_nt: TGTGCCAGCAGCCTTTTCTTACTGGGACAGGGGCCGAACACCGGGGAGCTGTTTTTT; cdr3_aa: CASSLFLLGQGPNTGELFF
clone_size: .; j_call: TRBJ2-3; d_call: .; v_call: TRBV27; cdr3_nt: TGTGCCAGCTCTCGGGCGGCAGATACGCAGTATTTT; cdr3_aa: CASSRAADTQYF
clone_size: .; j_call: TRBJ2-5; d_call: TRBD1; v_call: TRBV7-8; cdr3_nt: TGTGCCAGCAGCTTGCAGGGGGCCGAGACCCAGTACTTC; cdr3_aa: CASSLQGAETQYF
clone_size: .; j_call: TRBJ1-1; d_call: .; v_call: TRBV28; cdr3_nt: TGTGCCAGCAGCGGTTACACTGAAGCTTTCTTT; cdr3_aa: CASSGYTEAFF
clone_size: .; j_call: TRBJ2-2; d_call: .; v_call: TRBV9; cdr3_nt: TGTGCCAGCAGCGTAGGGACAGTGAACACCGGGGAGCTGTTTTTT; cdr3_aa: CASSVGTVNTGELFF
clone_size: .; j_call: TRBJ2-1; d_call: .; v_call: TRBV3-1/TRBV3-2; cdr3_nt: TGTGCCAGCAGCCAATCAGGGTTCGATGAGCAGTTCTTC; cdr3_aa: CASSQSGFDEQFF
clone_size: .; j_call: TRBJ2-3; d_call: TRBD1; v_call: TRBV2; cdr3_nt: TGTGCCAGCTACGGGACAGAAGCTAGCACAGATACGCAGTATTTT; cdr3_aa: CASYGTEASTDTQYF
clone_size: once; j_call: TRBJ1-2; d_call: .; v_call: TRBV3-1/TRBV3-2; cdr3_nt: TGTGCCAGCAGCCAAAAGGCTAGCTGGGGCTACACCTTC; cdr3_aa: CASSQKASWGYTF
clone_size: .; j_call: TRBJ2-1; d_call: .; v_call: TRBV21-1; cdr3_nt: TGTGCCAGCAGTCTGGATTTGAGGGGGCGAACCTACAATGAGCAGTTCTTC; cdr3_aa: CASSLDLRGRTYNEQFF
clone_size: .; j_call: TRBJ1-3; d_call: .; v_call: TRBV10-3; cdr3_nt: TGTGCCATCAGTGAGTCAGAGGTTGGAAACACCATATATTTT; cdr3_aa: CAISESEVGNTIYF